This TCR beta chain derives from a study of beta chain features in type 1 diabetes. Whole-study findings and limits: Any PCR bias toward short templates would affect both groups alike. cDNA sequencing could over-represent cells with high TCR expression.

A few counts support this clone. Its specificity is not known. Between the trimmed V and J ends, which lost 5 bases and 6 bases, there was a span of 12 bases. The CDR3 has 13 amino acids. Germline CDR1 and CDR2: ENHRY and SYGVKD. Expressed TCRB transcripts were sequenced because the isolated RNA had all been reverse transcribed beforehand. TCRdb's table, derived via immunoSEQ multiplex PCR, lists solely in-frame clones and lacks some. The sample yields fewer than 400,000 clones, under 8.5% seen once. The J gene is TRBJ2-3, the V gene TRBV10-3; D perhaps matches TRBD1 (6 bases). The receptor's source is a woman younger than 30 in good health. The source material was central memory CD4+ T cells from blood. CDR3 amino acids: CAISTQGTDTQYF. DNA for the CDR3: TGTGCCATCAGTACACAGGGAACGGATACGCAGTATTTT.